This TCR beta chain was identified during a study of beta chain features in type 1 diabetes. The study reverse transcribed the entire isolated RNA, so it sequenced expressed TCRB transcripts. Produced via immunoSEQ multiplex PCR; TCRdb's table is partial and in-frame only. The repertoire consists of about 210,000 clones, with 9.5% to 13% occurring once and the leading ten covering 1% to 1.5%. This clone was observed a single time. The length of the CDR3 is 14 residues. CDR1 is GTSNPN, CDR2 SVGIG, per germline (reference sequence). The V and J ends lost 0 bases and 3 bases respectively, with 11 bases between them.

The receptor comes from a young man in good health. The rearrangement links TRBV30 to TRBJ2-5; D uncertain. The sequenced sample was central memory CD4+ T cells from blood. CDR3 DNA sequence: TGTGCCTGGAGTGTAATAGCAGAAGAAGAGACCCAGTACTTC. Translated: CAWSVIAEEETQYF. Looking up the rest from reference TRBV30 and TRBJ2-5 gives the full variable domain: SQTIHQWPATLVQPVGSPLSLECTVEGTSNPNLYWYRQAAGRGLQLLFYSVGIGQISSEVPQNLSASRPQDRQFILSSKKLLLSDSGFYLCAWSVIAEEETQYFGPGTRLLVL.